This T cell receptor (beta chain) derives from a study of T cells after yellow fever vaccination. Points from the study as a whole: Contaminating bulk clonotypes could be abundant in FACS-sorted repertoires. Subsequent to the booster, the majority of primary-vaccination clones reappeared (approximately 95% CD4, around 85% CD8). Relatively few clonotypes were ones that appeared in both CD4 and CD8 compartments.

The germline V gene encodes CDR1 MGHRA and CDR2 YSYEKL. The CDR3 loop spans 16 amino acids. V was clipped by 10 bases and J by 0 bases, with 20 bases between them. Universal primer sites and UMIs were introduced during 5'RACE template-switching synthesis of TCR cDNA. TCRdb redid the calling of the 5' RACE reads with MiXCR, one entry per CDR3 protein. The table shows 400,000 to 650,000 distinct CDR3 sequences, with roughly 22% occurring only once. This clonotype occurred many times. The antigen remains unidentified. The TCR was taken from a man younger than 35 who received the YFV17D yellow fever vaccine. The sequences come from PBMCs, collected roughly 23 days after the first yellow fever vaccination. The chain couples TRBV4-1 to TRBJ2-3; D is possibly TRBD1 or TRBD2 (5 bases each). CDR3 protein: CATTGDGYFSTDTQYF. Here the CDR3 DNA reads TGCGCCACCACCGGGGACGGGTACTTCAGCACAGATACGCAGTATTTT.